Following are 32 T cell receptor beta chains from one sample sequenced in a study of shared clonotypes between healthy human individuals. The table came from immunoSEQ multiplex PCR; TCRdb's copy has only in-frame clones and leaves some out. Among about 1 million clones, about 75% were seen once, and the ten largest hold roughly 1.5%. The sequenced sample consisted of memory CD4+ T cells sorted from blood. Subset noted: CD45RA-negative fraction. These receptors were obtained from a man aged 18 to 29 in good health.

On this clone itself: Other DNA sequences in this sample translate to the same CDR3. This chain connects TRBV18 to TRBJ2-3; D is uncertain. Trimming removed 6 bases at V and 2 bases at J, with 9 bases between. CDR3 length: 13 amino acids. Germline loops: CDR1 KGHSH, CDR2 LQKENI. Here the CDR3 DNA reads TGTGCCAGCTCCCCCCTACACACAGATACGCAGTATTTT. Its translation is CASSPLHTDTQYF.

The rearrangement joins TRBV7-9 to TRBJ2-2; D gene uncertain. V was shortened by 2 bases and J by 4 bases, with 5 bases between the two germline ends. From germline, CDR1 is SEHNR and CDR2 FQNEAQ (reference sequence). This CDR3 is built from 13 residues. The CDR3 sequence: CASSLSSTGELFF. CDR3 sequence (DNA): TGTGCCAGCAGCTTAAGCTCCACCGGGGAGCTGTTTTTT. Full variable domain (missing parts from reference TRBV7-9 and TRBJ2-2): DTGVSQNPRHKITKRGQNVTFRCDPISEHNRLYWYRQTLGQGPEFLTYFQNEAQLEKSRLLSDRFSAERPKGSFSTLEIQRTEQGDSAMYLCASSLSSTGELFFGEGSRLTVL.

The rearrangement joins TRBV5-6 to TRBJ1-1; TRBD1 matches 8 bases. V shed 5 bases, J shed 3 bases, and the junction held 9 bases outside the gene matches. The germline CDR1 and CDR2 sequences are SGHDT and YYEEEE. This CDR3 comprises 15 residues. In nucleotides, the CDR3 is TGTGCCAGCAGTGTTTCAGGGGGCAAGTACACTGAAGCTTTCTTT. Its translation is CASSVSGGKYTEAFF.

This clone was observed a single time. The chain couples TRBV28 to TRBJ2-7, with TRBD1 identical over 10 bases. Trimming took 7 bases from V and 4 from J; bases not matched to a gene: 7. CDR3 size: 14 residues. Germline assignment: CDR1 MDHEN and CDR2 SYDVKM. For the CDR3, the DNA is TGTGCCAGCATGGGGAGGGACAGGGGATACGAGCAGTACTTC. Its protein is CASMGRDRGYEQYF.

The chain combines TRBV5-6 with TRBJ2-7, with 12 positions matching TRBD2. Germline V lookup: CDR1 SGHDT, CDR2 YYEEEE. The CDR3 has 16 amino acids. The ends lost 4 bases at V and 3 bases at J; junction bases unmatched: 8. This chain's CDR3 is CASSRRLLAGGYEQYF. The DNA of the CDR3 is TGTGCCAGCAGCCGTAGACTACTAGCGGGGGGCTACGAGCAGTACTTC.

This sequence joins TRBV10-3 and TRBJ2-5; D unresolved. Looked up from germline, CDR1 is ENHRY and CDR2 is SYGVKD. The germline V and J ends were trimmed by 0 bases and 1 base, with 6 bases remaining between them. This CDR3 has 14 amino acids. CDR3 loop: CAISESEAQETQYF. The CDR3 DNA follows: TGTGCCATCAGTGAGTCAGAGGCCCAAGAGACCCAGTACTTC.

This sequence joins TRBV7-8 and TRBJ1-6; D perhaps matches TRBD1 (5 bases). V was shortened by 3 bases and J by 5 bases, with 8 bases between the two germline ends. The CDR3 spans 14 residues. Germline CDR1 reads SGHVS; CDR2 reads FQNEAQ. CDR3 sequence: CASSFGGDNSPLHF. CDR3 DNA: TGTGCCAGCAGCTTCGGAGGGGATAATTCACCCCTCCACTTT.

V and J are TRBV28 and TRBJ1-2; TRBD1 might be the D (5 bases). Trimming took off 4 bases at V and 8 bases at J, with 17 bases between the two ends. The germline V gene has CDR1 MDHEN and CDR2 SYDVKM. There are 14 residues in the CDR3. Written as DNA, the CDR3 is TGTGCCAGCAGTTCCCCCCAGGGTAATGACGGCTACACCTTC. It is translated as CASSSPQGNDGYTF.

The DNA of the CDR3 is TGCGCCAGCAGCGCGATGACAGGGGTAGAAGAGACCCAGTACTTC. Translation: CASSAMTGVEETQYF. V usage is TRBV5-1 and J usage is TRBJ2-5; 8 bases agree with TRBD1. V gave up 4 bases and J gave up 3 bases; unmatched junction bases: 8. Germline CDR1 and CDR2: SGHRS and YFSETQ. There are 15 residues in the CDR3.

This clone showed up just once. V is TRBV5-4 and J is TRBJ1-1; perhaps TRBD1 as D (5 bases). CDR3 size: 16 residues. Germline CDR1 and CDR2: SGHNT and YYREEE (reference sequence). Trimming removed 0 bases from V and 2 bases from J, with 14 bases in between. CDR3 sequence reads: CASSLAGTGFNTEAFF. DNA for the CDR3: TGTGCCAGCAGCTTGGCCGGAACAGGTTTCAACACTGAAGCTTTCTTT.

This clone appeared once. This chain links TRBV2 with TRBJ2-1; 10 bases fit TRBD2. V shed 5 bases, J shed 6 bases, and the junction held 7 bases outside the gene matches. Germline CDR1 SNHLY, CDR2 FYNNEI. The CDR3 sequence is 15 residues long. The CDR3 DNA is TGTGCCAGCAGTAAGAGCGGGGGGGCGGCCAATGAGCAGTTCTTC. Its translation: CASSKSGGAANEQFF.

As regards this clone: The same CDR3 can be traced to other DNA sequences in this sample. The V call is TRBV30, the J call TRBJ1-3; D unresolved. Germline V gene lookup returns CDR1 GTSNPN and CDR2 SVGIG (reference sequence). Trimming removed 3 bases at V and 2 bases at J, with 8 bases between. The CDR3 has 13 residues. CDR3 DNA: TGTGCCTGGAGCCGAGGGCCTGGAAACACCATATATTTT. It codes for CAWSRGPGNTIYF.

The CDR3 nucleotides read TGTGCCTGGGGACTATCCGGCTCCTACGAGCAGTACTTC. Its protein is CAWGLSGSYEQYF. This rearrangement joins TRBV28 to TRBJ2-7; 7 bases are shared with TRBD2. The V and J ends lost 11 bases and 0 bases, in that order; junction bases with no gene match: 7. CDR3 length equals 13 residues. CDR1 and CDR2 from the germline V gene are MDHEN and SYDVKM.

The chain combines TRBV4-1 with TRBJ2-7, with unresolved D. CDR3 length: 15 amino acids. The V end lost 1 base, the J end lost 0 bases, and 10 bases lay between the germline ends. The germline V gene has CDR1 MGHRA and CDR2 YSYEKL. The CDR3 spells CASSQVLQSSYEQYF. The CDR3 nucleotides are TGCGCCAGCAGCCAAGTCCTGCAGAGCTCCTACGAGCAGTACTTC.

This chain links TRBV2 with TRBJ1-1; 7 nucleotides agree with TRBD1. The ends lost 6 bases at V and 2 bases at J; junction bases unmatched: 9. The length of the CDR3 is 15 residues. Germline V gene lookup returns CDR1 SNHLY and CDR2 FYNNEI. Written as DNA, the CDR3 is TGTGCCAGCAGCCACGCCGGGACAGCTAACACTGAAGCTTTCTTT. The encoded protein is CASSHAGTANTEAFF.

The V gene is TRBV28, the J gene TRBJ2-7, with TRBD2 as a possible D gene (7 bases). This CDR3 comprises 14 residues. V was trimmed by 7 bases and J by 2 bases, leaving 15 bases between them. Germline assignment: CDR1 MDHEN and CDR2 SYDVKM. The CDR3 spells CASIEGGGTYEQYF. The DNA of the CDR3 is TGTGCCAGCATTGAGGGGGGGGGCACCTACGAGCAGTACTTC. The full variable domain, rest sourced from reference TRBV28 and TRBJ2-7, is DVKVTQSSRYLVKRTGEKVFLECVQDMDHENMFWYRQDPGLGLRLIYFSYDVKMKEKGDIPEGYSVSREKKERFSLILESASTNQTSMYLCASIEGGGTYEQYFGPGTRLTVT.

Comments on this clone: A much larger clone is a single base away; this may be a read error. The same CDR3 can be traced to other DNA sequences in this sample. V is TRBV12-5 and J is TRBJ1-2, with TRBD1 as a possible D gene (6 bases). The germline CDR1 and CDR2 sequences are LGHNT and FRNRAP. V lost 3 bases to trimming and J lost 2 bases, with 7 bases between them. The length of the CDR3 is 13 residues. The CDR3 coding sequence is TGTGCTAGTGGTTTAGGGACAAACTATGGCTACACCTTC. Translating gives CASGLGTNYGYTF.

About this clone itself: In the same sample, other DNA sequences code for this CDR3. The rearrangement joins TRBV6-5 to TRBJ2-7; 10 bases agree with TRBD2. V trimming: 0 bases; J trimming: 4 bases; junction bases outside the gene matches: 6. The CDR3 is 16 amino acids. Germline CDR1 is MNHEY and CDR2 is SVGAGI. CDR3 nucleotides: TGTGCCAGCAGTTACTCCAAAGCGGGAGGGCCTTACGAGCAGTACTTC. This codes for CASSYSKAGGPYEQYF.

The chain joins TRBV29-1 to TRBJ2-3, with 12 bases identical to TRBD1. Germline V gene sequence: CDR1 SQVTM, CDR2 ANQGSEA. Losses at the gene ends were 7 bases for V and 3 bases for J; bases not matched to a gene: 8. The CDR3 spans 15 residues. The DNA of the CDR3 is TGCAGCGCTACCGGGACAGGGGGCCGAACAGATACGCAGTATTTT. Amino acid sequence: CSATGTGGRTDTQYF.

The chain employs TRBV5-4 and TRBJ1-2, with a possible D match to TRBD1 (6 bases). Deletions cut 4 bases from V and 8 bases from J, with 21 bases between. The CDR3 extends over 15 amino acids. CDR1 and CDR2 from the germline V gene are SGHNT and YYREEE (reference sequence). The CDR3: CASSPEARGRGGYTF. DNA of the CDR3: TGTGCCAGCAGCCCCGAGGCCCGGGGGCGCGGGGGCTACACCTTC.

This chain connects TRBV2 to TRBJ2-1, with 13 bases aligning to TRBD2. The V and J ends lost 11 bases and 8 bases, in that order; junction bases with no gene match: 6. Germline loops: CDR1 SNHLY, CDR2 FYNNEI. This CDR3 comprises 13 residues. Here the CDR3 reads CAQRGLAGYEQFF. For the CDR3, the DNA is TGTGCCCAGAGGGGACTAGCGGGATATGAGCAGTTCTTC. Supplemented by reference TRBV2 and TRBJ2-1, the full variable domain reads EPEVTQTPSHQVTQMGQEVILRCVPISNHLYFYWYRQILGQKVEFLVSFYNNEISEKSEIFDDQFSVERPDGSNFTLKIRSTKLEDSAMYFCAQRGLAGYEQFFGPGTRLTVL.

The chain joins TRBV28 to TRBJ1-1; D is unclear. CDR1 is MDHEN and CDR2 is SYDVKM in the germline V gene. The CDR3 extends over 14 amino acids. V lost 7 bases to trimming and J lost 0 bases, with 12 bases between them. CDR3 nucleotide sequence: TGTGCCAGCACCACTACAACCATGAACACTGAAGCTTTCTTT. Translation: CASTTTTMNTEAFF.

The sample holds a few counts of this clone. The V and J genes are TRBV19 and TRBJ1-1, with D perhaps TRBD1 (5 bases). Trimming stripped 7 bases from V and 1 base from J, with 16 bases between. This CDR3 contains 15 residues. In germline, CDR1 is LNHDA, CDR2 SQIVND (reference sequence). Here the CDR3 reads CASITNGRGNTEAFF. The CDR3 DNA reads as TGTGCCAGTATCACTAACGGAAGGGGGAACACTGAAGCTTTCTTT. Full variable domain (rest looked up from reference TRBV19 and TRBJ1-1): DGGITQSPKYLFRKEGQNVTLSCEQNLNHDAMYWYRQDPGQGLRLIYYSQIVNDFQKGDIAEGYSVSREKKESFPLTVTSAQKNPTAFYLCASITNGRGNTEAFFGQGTRLTVV.

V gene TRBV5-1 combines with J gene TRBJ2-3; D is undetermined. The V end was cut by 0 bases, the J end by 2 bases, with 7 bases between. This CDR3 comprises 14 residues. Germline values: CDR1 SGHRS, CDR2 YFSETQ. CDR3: CASSLGPPTDTQYF. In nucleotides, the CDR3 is TGCGCCAGCAGCTTGGGGCCGCCCACAGATACGCAGTATTTT.

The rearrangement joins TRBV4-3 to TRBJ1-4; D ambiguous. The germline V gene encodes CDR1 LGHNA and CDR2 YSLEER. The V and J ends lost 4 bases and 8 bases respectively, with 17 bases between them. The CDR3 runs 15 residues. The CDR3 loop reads CASSPNLGRFEKLFF. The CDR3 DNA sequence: TGCGCCAGCAGCCCTAATCTTGGTCGTTTCGAAAAACTGTTTTTT.

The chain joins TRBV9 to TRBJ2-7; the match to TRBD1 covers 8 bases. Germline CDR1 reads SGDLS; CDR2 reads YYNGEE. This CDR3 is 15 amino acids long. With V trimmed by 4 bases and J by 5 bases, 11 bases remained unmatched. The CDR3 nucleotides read TGTGCCAGCAGCCCCCGTCCGGACAGGGCGGACGAGCAGTACTTC. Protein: CASSPRPDRADEQYF.

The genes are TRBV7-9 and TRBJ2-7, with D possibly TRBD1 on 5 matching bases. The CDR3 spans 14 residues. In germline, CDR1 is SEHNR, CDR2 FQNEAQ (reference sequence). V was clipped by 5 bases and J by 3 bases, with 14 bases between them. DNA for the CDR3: TGTGCCAGCAGCCCCCCTGGGGCAGTCTACGAGCAGTACTTC. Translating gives CASSPPGAVYEQYF.

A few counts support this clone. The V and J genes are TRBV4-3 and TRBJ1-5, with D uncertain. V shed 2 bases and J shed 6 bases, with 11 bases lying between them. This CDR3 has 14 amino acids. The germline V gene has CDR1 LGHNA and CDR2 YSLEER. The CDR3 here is CASSQQRRVQPQHF. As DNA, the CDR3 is TGCGCCAGCAGCCAACAGCGTCGGGTTCAGCCCCAGCATTTT.

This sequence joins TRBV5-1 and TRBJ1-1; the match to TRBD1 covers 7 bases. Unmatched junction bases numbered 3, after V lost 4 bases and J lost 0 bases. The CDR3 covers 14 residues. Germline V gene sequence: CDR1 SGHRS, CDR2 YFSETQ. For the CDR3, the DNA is TGCGCCAGCAGCGGACAGGCCCTGAACACTGAAGCTTTCTTT. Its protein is CASSGQALNTEAFF.

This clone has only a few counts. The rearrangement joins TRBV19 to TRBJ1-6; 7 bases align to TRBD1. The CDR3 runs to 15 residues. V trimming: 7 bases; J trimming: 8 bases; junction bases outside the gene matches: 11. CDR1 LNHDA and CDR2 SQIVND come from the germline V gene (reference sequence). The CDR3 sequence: CASNAATGVHSPLHF. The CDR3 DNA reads TGTGCCAGTAACGCCGCCACAGGGGTGCATTCACCCCTCCACTTT.

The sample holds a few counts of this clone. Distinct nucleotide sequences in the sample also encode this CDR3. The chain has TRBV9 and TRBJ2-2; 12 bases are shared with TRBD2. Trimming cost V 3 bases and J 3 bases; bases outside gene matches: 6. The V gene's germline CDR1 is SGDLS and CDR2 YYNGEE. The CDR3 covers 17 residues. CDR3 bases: TGTGCCAGCAGCGGTACTAGCGGGGGGACCTACACCGGGGAGCTGTTTTTT. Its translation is CASSGTSGGTYTGELFF.

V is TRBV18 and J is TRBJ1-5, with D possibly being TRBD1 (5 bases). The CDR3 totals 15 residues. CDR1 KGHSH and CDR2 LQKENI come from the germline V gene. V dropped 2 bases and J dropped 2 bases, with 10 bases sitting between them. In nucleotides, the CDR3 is TGTGCCAGCTCACCAACAGGATCGGGCAATCAGCCCCAGCATTTT. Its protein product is CASSPTGSGNQPQHF.